This entry lists 9 T cell receptor beta chains sequenced from one sample in a study of CDR3 diversity in severe acne. TCRdb called the PCR reads again in MiXCR, with one record for every CDR3 protein. The repertoire holds more than 70,000 distinct CDR3 sequences, with about half as singletons. The specimen sequenced was blood. Receptor source: a male donor with severe acne vulgaris.

Worth noting for this clonotype: No conserved phenylalanine or tryptophan ends this CDR3, so it is likely a read error. The DNA is omitted, as the CDR3 cannot be located on it reliably, and the CDR3 follows TCRdb's listing. The chain recombines TRBV6-1 with TRBJ2-3; TRBD2 was called by the table and not checked on the DNA. With termini counted, the CDR3 has 11 amino acids. In germline, CDR1 is MNHNS, CDR2 SASEGT. CDR3 region: CASSEAGPAGY.

This clonotype appeared a few times. V and J are TRBV6-6 and TRBJ2-5; 8 bases match TRBD2. The germline CDR1 and CDR2 sequences are MNHNY and SVGAGI (reference sequence). V lost 5 bases and J lost 5; bases outside the gene matches: 10. There are 15 residues in the CDR3. The CDR3 region has the DNA TGTGCCAGCAGTCTCGGGACTAGAAGTACGGAGACCCAGTACTTC. Translated: CASSLGTRSTETQYF.

The rearrangement joins TRBV24-1 to TRBJ2-6, with TRBD2 identical over 14 bases. The CDR3 is made up of 23 amino acids. After removal of 4 bases from V and 0 bases from J, the junction contained 16 bases not matched to a gene. The germline CDR1 and CDR2 sequences are KGHDR and SFDVKD. The CDR3 sequence is CATSEMGLAGVPGLCSGANVLTF. The DNA of the CDR3 is TGTGCCACCAGTGAAATGGGACTAGCGGGAGTCCCCGGGCTGTGCTCTGGGGCCAACGTCCTGACTTTC.

DNA for the CDR3: TGTGCCAGCAGTGACCCCTTTTTGGGAGCCGGGGAGCTGTTTTTT. This codes for CASSDPFLGAGELFF. The chain couples TRBV2 to TRBJ2-2, with TRBD2 as a possible D gene (5 bases). Trimming took off 3 bases at V and 6 bases at J, with 14 bases between the two ends. CDR1 is SNHLY, CDR2 FYNNEI, per germline. This CDR3 is 15 amino acids long. Variable domain in full (rest from reference TRBV2 and TRBJ2-2): EPEVTQTPSHQVTQMGQEVILRCVPISNHLYFYWYRQILGQKVEFLVSFYNNEISEKSEIFDDQFSVERPDGSNFTLKIRSTKLEDSAMYFCASSDPFLGAGELFFGEGSRLTVL.

The gene calls are TRBV7-2 and TRBJ2-7; D gene ambiguous. In germline, CDR1 is SGHTA, CDR2 FQGNSA. The CDR3 is made up of 12 amino acids. V was clipped by 10 bases and J by 6 bases, with 16 bases between them. The CDR3 reads CATFKLGGEQYF. The CDR3 DNA is TGTGCCACCTTCAAGTTAGGTGGCGAGCAGTACTTC.

CDR3 DNA: TGTGCCAGCAGCTTAGTACTAGCGGGAGGGCCGAGGTACGAGCAGTACTTC. Translation: CASSLVLAGGPRYEQYF. The chain couples TRBV7-8 to TRBJ2-7; the match to TRBD2 covers 13 bases. The V gene end was trimmed by 1 base and the J gene end by 4 bases; junction bases not matched to a gene: 7. CDR1 is SGHVS and CDR2 is FQNEAQ in the germline V gene. The CDR3 runs 17 residues.

This clonotype was detected ten times or more. The CDR3 is CSAPNPWGQETGKLFF. The CDR3 nucleotides read TGCAGTGCCCCGAACCCCTGGGGACAGGAGACGGGAAAACTGTTTTTT. This chain uses TRBV20-1 with TRBJ1-4; TRBD1 matches 8 bases. There are 16 residues in the CDR3. CDR1 DFQATT and CDR2 SNEGSKA come from the germline V gene (reference sequence). Losses at the gene ends were 6 bases for V and 10 bases for J; bases not matched to a gene: 19.

This clonotype appeared once. The gene calls are TRBV20-1 and TRBJ1-6; 7 positions agree with TRBD1. CDR1 and CDR2 (germline): DFQATT, SNEGSKA (reference sequence). V shed 6 bases, J shed 7 bases, and the junction held 12 bases outside the gene matches. The CDR3 is 15 residues long. The CDR3 reads CSAQEPGQQNSPLHF. The DNA of the CDR3 is TGCAGTGCCCAGGAACCGGGACAGCAAAATTCACCCCTCCACTTT.

V usage is TRBV7-2 and J usage is TRBJ1-5; 8 bases map to TRBD1. J gave up 2 bases and V 2 bases, and 5 bases lay outside the gene matches. CDR3 length: 16 amino acids. Germline V gives CDR1 SGHTA, CDR2 FQGNSA. The CDR3 spells CASSLSTGDGNQPQHF. DNA of the CDR3: TGTGCCAGCAGCTTATCGACAGGGGATGGCAATCAGCCCCAGCATTTT.